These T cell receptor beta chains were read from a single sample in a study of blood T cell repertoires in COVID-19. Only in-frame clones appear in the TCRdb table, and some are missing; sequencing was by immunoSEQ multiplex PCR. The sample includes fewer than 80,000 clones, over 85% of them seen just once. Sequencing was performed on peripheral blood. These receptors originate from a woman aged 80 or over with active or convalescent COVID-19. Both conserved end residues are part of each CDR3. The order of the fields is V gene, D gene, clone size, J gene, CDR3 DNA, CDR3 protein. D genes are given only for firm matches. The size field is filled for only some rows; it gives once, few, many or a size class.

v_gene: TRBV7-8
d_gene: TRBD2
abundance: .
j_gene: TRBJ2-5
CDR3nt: TGTGCCAGCAGCGATGAACTCCTTGCGGGGGAACACCAAGAGACCCAGTACTTC
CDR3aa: CASSDELLAGEHQETQYF

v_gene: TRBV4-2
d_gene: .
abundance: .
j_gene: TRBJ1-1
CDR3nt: TGTGCCAGCAGCCAAGACTACAGAGAAGCTTTCTTT
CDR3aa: CASSQDYREAFF

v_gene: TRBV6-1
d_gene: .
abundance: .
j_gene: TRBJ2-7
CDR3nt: TGTGCCAGCAGTGAGGCAGGGGACCCCTACGAGCAGTACTTC
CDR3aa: CASSEAGDPYEQYF

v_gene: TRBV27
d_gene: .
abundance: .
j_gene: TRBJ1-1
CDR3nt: TGTGCCAGCAGTCCGAGGGGGAATGTGAACACTGAAGCTTTCTTT
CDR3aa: CASSPRGNVNTEAFF

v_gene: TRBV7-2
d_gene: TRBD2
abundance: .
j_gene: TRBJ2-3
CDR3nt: TGTGCCAGCAGCTTAGACCTAGCGGGGGGGCCCAGAGATACGCAGTATTTT
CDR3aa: CASSLDLAGGPRDTQYF

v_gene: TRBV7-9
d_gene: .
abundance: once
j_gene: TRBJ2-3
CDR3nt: TGTGCCAGCAGTCGGACTTGGGCGCAGTATTTT
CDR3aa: CASSRTWAQYF

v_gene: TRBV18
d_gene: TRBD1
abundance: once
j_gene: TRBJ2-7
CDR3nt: TGTGCCAGCTCACCGCTCGGGGACAGGTTTAGCTCCTACGAGCAGTACTTC
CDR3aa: CASSPLGDRFSSYEQYF

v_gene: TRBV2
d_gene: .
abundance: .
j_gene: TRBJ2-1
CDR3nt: TGTGCCAGCGTTTCAGCGGCCCCATCGACGGCCTACAATGAGCAGTTCTTC
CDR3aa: CASVSAAPSTAYNEQFF

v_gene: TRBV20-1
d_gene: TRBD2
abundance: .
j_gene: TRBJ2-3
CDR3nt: TGCAGTGCTAGTGGGCTAGCCACGGGAGGGCAGGGCACGCAGTATTTT
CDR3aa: CSASGLATGGQGTQYF

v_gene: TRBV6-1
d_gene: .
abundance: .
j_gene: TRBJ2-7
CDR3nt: TGTGCCAGCAGTGAAGACGAGCCACCCTACGAGCAGTACTTC
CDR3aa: CASSEDEPPYEQYF

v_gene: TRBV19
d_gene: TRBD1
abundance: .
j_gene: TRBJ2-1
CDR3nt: TGTGCCAGTAGTGAAGCGACAGGGTGGAATGAGCAGTTCTTC
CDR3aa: CASSEATGWNEQFF

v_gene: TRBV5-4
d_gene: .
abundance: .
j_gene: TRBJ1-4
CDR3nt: TGTGCCAGCAGACCTGGGCCTAATGAAAAACTGTTTTTT
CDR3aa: CASRPGPNEKLFF

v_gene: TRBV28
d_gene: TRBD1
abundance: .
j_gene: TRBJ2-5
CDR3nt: TGTGCCAGCAGTCCGGACAGGGGGAACGAAGAGACCCAGTACTTC
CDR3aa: CASSPDRGNEETQYF

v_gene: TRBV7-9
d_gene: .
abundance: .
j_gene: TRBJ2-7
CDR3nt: TGTGCCAGCAGTCAACTGGACTCAACCTACGAGCAGTACTTC
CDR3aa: CASSQLDSTYEQYF

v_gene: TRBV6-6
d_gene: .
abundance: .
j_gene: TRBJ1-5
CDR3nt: TGTGCCAGCACCGAGACCGGGGGTCGGGGACAGCCCCAGCATTTT
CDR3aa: CASTETGGRGQPQHF

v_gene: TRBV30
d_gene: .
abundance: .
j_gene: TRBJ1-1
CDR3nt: TGTGCCTGGAGTGTACAAGAAAACACTGAAGCTTTCTTT
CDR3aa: CAWSVQENTEAFF

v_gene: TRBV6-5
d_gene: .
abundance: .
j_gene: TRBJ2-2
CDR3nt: TGTGCCAGCAGTTACTATGGGGGCGCAACCGGGGAGCTGTTTTTT
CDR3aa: CASSYYGGATGELFF

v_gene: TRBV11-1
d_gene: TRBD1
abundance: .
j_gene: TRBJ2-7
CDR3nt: TGTGCCAGCAGCTTATTAGGACAGGACCACTACGAGCAGTACTTC
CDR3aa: CASSLLGQDHYEQYF

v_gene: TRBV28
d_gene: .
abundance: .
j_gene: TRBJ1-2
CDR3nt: TGTGCCAGCAGGGCAGGCTATGGCTACACCTTC
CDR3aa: CASRAGYGYTF

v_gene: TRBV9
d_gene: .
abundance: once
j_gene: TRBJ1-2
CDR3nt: TGTGCCAGCGGCGGGACACCAGGCTACACCTTC
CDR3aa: CASGGTPGYTF

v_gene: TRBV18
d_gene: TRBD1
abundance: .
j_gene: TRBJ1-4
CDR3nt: TGTGCCAGCTCACCGAAAACAGGGGAGACAGCCGGAAAACTGTTTTTT
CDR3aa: CASSPKTGETAGKLFF

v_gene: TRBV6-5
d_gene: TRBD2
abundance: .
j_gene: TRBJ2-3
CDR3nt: TGTGCCACCATTCCGACTAGCGGGGGTCGGTATACGCAGTATTTT
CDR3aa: CATIPTSGGRYTQYF

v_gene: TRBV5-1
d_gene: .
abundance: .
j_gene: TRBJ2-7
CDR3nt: TGCGCCAGCAGCCTTGGGGCCAGGGGCCCCTACGAGCAGTACTTC
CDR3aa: CASSLGARGPYEQYF

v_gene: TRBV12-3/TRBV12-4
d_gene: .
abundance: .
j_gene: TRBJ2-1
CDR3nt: TGTGCCAGCAGTCAGAAGGGGCAGGACGAGCAGTTCTTC
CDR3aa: CASSQKGQDEQFF

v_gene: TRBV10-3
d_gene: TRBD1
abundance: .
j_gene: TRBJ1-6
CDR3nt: TGTGCCATCAAGCCAGGGGGCAATTCACCCCTCCACTTT
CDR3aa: CAIKPGGNSPLHF

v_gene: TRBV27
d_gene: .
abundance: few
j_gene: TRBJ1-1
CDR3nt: TGTGCCAGCAGTTGGGTGGGGGCCACTGAAGCTTTCTTT
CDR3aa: CASSWVGATEAFF

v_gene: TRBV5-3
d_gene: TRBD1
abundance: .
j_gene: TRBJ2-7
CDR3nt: TGTGCCAGAAGAACGACAGGGGAGAGTTCCTACGAGCAGTACTTC
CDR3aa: CARRTTGESSYEQYF

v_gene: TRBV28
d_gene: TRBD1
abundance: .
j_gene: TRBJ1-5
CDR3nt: TGTGCCAGCACTGGATATGGGACAGCCTACAATCAGCCCCAGCATTTT
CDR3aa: CASTGYGTAYNQPQHF

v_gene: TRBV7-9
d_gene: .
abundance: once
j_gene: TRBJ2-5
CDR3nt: TGTGCCAGCAGCCGCCGGGGGCGGGGGCGCCAAGAGACCCAGTACTTC
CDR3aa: CASSRRGRGRQETQYF

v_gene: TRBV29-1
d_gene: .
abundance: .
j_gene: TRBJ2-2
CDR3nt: TGCAGCGTTGACCCCCTTACAGGGACGGGGGAGCTGTTTTTT
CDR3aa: CSVDPLTGTGELFF

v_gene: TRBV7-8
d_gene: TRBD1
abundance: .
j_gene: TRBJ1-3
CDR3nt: TGTGCCAGCAGCCCACGTAGCGTGACAGGGGGTAACACCATATATTTT
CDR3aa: CASSPRSVTGGNTIYF

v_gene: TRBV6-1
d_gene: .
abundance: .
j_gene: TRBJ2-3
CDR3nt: TGTGCCAGCAGTGAAGCGTTGAGGGCAGAAGTTACAGATACGCAGTATTTT
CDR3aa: CASSEALRAEVTDTQYF

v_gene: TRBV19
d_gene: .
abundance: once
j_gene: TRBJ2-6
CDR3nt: TGTGCCAGTAGTCGGACAGATTCGTCTGGGGCCAACGTCCTGACTTTC
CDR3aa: CASSRTDSSGANVLTF

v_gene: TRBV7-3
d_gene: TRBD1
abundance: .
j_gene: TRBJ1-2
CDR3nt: TGTGCCAGCAGCCCAATGGGACAGTCCAACTATGGCTACACCTTC
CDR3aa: CASSPMGQSNYGYTF

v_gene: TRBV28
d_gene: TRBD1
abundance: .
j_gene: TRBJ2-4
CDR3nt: TGTGCCAGCAGACTGACAGGGCGGCGCGGAGCCAAAAACATTCAGTACTTC
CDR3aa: CASRLTGRRGAKNIQYF

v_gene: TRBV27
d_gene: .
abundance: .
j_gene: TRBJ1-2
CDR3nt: TGTGCCAGCAGTTTAGAAGGGAGCGGTAACTATGGCTACACCTTC
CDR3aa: CASSLEGSGNYGYTF

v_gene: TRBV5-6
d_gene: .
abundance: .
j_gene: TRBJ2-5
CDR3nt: TGTGCCAGCAGCTTGTCTGAGGGCTACCTCCAAGAGACCCAGTACTTC
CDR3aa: CASSLSEGYLQETQYF

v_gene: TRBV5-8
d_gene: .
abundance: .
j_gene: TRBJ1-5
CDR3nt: TGTGCCAGCACAACAGGGTCACAGCCCCAGCATTTT
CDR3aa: CASTTGSQPQHF

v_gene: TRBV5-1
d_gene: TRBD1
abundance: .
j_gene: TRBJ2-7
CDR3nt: TGCGCCAGCAGTTATGACAGGGGGTACTACGAGCAGTACTTC
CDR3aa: CASSYDRGYYEQYF

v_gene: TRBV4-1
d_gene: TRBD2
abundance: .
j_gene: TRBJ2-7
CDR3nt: TGCGCCAGCAGCCTGTTAGCGGGGGGGAGCTCCTACGAGCAGTACTTC
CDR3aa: CASSLLAGGSSYEQYF

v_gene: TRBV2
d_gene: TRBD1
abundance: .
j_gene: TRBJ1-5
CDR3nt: TGTGCCAGCAGCACCGGGACAGGGGAAAGCCAGCCCCAGCATTTT
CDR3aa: CASSTGTGESQPQHF

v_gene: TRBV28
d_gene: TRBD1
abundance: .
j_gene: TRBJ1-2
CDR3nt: TGTGCCAGCAACCAAGGCAGGGGGGACTATGGCTACACCTTC
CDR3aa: CASNQGRGDYGYTF

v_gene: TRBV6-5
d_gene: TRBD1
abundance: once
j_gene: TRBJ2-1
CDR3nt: TGTGCCAGCAGGGGGTGGGACAGGAGAAACAATGAGCAGTTCTTC
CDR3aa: CASRGWDRRNNEQFF

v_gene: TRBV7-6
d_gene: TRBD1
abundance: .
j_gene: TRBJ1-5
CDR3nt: TGTGCCAGCAGCTTAGAACAGGGGGTGTATCAGCCCCAGCATTTT
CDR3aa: CASSLEQGVYQPQHF

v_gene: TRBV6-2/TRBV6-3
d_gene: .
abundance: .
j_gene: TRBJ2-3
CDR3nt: TGTGCCAGCAGTCAACAGGGTTACACAGATACGCAGTATTTT
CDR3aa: CASSQQGYTDTQYF